Listed here are 27 T cell receptor beta chains from one sample, sequenced in a study of shared clonotypes between healthy human individuals. Terminally differentiated effector memory CD45RA+ cells were excluded from the naive CD8 cells, which were CD45RO-negative and positively selected for CCR7. Clones were read by immunoSEQ multiplex PCR, and TCRdb kept only the in-frame ones, dropping some. This sample has 800,000 to 950,000 clones, with around 96% found just once. Sequenced material: naive CD8+ T cells sorted from blood. These receptors were taken from a man between 25 and 39 years old in good health.

The chain combines TRBV6-5 with TRBJ1-1; D possibly corresponds to TRBD1 (5 bases). V lost 5 bases to trimming and J lost 6 bases, with 13 bases between them. Germline CDR1 reads MNHEY; CDR2 reads SVGAGI. CDR3 length equals 13 residues. CDR3 nucleotide sequence: TGTGCCAGCAGTCCCTGGGGGGGATCTGAAGCTTTCTTT. Translating it yields CASSPWGGSEAFF.

The chain couples TRBV5-1 to TRBJ2-7, with 8 bases fitting TRBD2. V lost 3 bases, J lost 2 bases, and 7 bases stayed unmatched. The germline CDR1 and CDR2 sequences are SGHRS and YFSETQ. The CDR3 totals 15 residues. The DNA of the CDR3 is TGCGCCAGCAGCTCTGGTAGCGGGGCCCCCTACGAGCAGTACTTC. Amino acid sequence: CASSSGSGAPYEQYF.

A remark on this clone: The same CDR3 arises from other DNA sequences in this sample as well. J is TRBJ1-5 and V is TRBV2, with unresolved D. This CDR3 region has 15 residues. Trimming cost V 2 bases and J 0 bases, with 8 bases left between them. Germline CDR1 reads SNHLY; CDR2 reads FYNNEI. CDR3 sequence (DNA): TGTGCCAGCAGTGAAAAAGGATATAGCAATCAGCCCCAGCATTTT. Translation gives CASSEKGYSNQPQHF.

The chain joins TRBV29-1 to TRBJ2-7; possibly TRBD2 for D (5 bases). Germline V gene sequence: CDR1 SQVTM, CDR2 ANQGSEA. V lost 5 bases, J lost 7 bases, and 12 bases lay in between. The CDR3 length is 11 residues. CDR3 bases: TGCAGCGTTTCCCCCGGCGGGGAGCAGTACTTC. Amino acids: CSVSPGGEQYF.

The V call is TRBV30, the J call TRBJ2-3, with 7 bases fitting TRBD1. After removal of 3 bases from V and 5 bases from J, the junction contained 8 bases not matched to a gene. The CDR3 has 14 amino acids. Germline V CDR1 and CDR2: GTSNPN, SVGIG (reference sequence). In DNA form, the CDR3 reads TGTGCCTGGAGGACGGGAACAGGGGTAGATACGCAGTATTTT. This encodes CAWRTGTGVDTQYF.

The chain joins TRBV4-1 to TRBJ2-1; D remains ambiguous. The CDR3 runs to 16 residues. The ends were cut back, 1 base at V and 2 bases at J, with 12 bases in the middle. Germline V gene lookup returns CDR1 MGHRA and CDR2 YSYEKL. CDR3 DNA sequence: TGCGCCAGCAGCCAAGGTGACCCTACGCCCTACAATGAGCAGTTCTTC. This translates into CASSQGDPTPYNEQFF.

This rearrangement joins TRBV6-6 to TRBJ2-5, with 9 bases lining up with TRBD1. V shed 4 bases, J shed 5 bases, and the junction held 5 bases outside the gene matches. This CDR3 has 14 residues. The germline CDR1 and CDR2 sequences are MNHNY and SVGAGI (reference sequence). The chain's CDR3 is CASSSQGARETQYF. CDR3 sequence (DNA): TGTGCCAGCAGTTCACAGGGGGCTCGGGAGACCCAGTACTTC.

This clone has just one count. This chain links TRBV5-1 with TRBJ2-1; possibly TRBD1 or TRBD2 for D (6 bases each). This CDR3 comprises 17 residues. The V end was cut by 0 bases, the J end by 1 base, with 14 bases between. Germline V CDR1 and CDR2: SGHRS, YFSETQ. The CDR3 here is CASSLGWGAPSYNEQFF. In DNA, the CDR3 is TGCGCCAGCAGCTTGGGCTGGGGGGCTCCGTCCTACAATGAGCAGTTCTTC.

This chain joins TRBV15 and TRBJ1-4; D may be TRBD1 (5 bases). V was clipped by 5 bases and J by 11 bases, with 21 bases between them. This CDR3 comprises 15 residues. Germline assignment: CDR1 LNHNV and CDR2 YYDKDF (reference sequence). The CDR3 loop is CATSSGTLRPEKLFF. The CDR3 nucleotides are TGTGCCACCAGCTCCGGGACCCTACGGCCCGAGAAACTGTTTTTT.

The chain joins TRBV15 to TRBJ2-1; 13 bases are a match to TRBD2. This CDR3 region has 17 residues. Germline lookup yields CDR1 LNHNV and CDR2 YYDKDF (reference sequence). V lost 4 bases to trimming and J lost 5 bases; unmatched junction nucleotides: 8. CDR3 loop: CATSTRTSGRGHNEQFF. The CDR3 coding sequence is TGTGCCACCAGCACCCGGACTAGCGGGAGAGGCCACAATGAGCAGTTCTTC.

This chain connects TRBV9 to TRBJ2-1, with D tentatively TRBD2 (6 bases). CDR1 and CDR2 (germline): SGDLS, YYNGEE. The CDR3 is 16 amino acids. V lost 4 bases and J lost 5, with 19 bases in between. Here the CDR3 reads CASSSLRLASDNEQFF. CDR3 coding DNA: TGTGCCAGCAGCTCCCTGAGGCTAGCGAGCGACAATGAGCAGTTCTTC.

The CDR3 DNA reads as TGTGCCTGGAGTGAGGGCACCGGGAATGAAAAACTGTTTTTT. It encodes CAWSEGTGNEKLFF. The chain carries TRBV30 and TRBJ1-4; D not certain. CDR3 length: 14 residues. Trimming removed 1 base from V and 5 bases from J, with 11 bases in between. Germline V gives CDR1 GTSNPN, CDR2 SVGIG (reference sequence).

V and J are TRBV27 and TRBJ1-2; D not certain. The V end lost 5 bases, the J end lost 4 bases, and 11 bases lay between the germline ends. The CDR3 sequence is 13 residues long. Germline assignment: CDR1 MNHEY and CDR2 SMNVEV (reference sequence). This CDR3 is CASSPYLGYGYTF. CDR3 DNA sequence: TGTGCCAGCAGTCCCTATCTTGGCTATGGCTACACCTTC.

The genes are TRBV14 and TRBJ2-7, with TRBD1 matching over 10 bases. The V gene end was trimmed by 0 bases and the J gene end by 3 bases; junction bases not matched to a gene: 5. This CDR3 is built from 16 residues. Looked up from germline, CDR1 is SGHDN and CDR2 is FVKESK. This chain's CDR3 is CASSQERQGAYYEQYF. DNA for the CDR3: TGTGCCAGCAGCCAAGAGAGACAGGGGGCTTACTACGAGCAGTACTTC.

The chain carries TRBV5-8 and TRBJ2-3; weak D call: TRBD1 (5 bases). With 3 bases removed from V and 2 bases from J, the gap between germline ends came to 13 bases. Germline CDR1 SGHTS, CDR2 YDEGEE. The CDR3 is 15 amino acids. The CDR3 region is CASSSGLGTTDTQYF. DNA for the CDR3: TGTGCCAGCAGCTCAGGGCTGGGCACCACAGATACGCAGTATTTT.

The chain combines TRBV29-1 with TRBJ2-2; D is tentatively TRBD1 or TRBD2 (6 bases each). This CDR3 has 14 residues. The germline V gene encodes CDR1 SQVTM and CDR2 ANQGSEA. Trimming took off 5 bases at V and 6 bases at J, with 16 bases between the two ends. CDR3 sequence: CSVRQEGSPGELFF. CDR3 bases: TGCAGCGTTAGACAGGAGGGATCTCCCGGGGAGCTGTTTTTT.

The chain carries TRBV10-2 and TRBJ1-1; possible D gene TRBD1, 5 bases. The CDR3 consists of 16 residues. Germline V gives CDR1 WSHSY, CDR2 SAAADI. V lost 1 base, J lost 6 bases, and 18 bases lay in between. The DNA for the CDR3 is TGCGCCAGCAGTGAGTTACGAGTCCTGGGGACCTCTGAAGCTTTCTTT. It translates to CASSELRVLGTSEAFF.

The count of this clone is one. The gene calls are TRBV7-8 and TRBJ1-2; 7 nucleotides match TRBD1. The V segment lost 5 bases and the J segment 4 bases; nucleotides outside the gene matches: 7. The CDR3 is 14 amino acids. Germline V gene data show CDR1 as SGHVS and CDR2 as FQNEAQ. CDR3 in amino acids: CASSSRQGGYGYTF. The CDR3 region has the DNA TGTGCCAGCAGCAGCAGACAGGGTGGCTATGGCTACACCTTC.

J is TRBJ1-1 and V is TRBV29-1, with 7 bases fitting TRBD1. Germline-derived CDR1 and CDR2 are SQVTM and ANQGSEA. V lost 7 bases to trimming and J lost 4 bases; unmatched junction nucleotides: 12. The CDR3 sequence is 14 residues long. CDR3 in amino acids: CSGDSRGDGTEAFF. Written as DNA, the CDR3 is TGCAGCGGGGACAGTCGTGGAGATGGCACTGAAGCTTTCTTT. The whole variable domain, remainder taken from reference TRBV29-1 and TRBJ1-1, is SAVISQKPSRDICQRGTSLTIQCQVDSQVTMMFWYRQQPGQSLTLIATANQGSEATYESGFVIDKFPISRPNLTFSTLTVSNMSPEDSSIYLCSGDSRGDGTEAFFGQGTRLTVV.

The V call is TRBV6-5, the J call TRBJ2-7; TRBD2 matches at 8 bases. V lost 6 bases to trimming and J lost 2 bases; unmatched junction nucleotides: 0. The CDR3 has 12 residues. Germline CDR1 reads MNHEY; CDR2 reads SVGAGI. The CDR3 nucleotides read TGTGCCAGCAGGGGACTAGCCTACGAGCAGTACTTC. Protein sequence: CASRGLAYEQYF.

The rearrangement joins TRBV28 to TRBJ1-4; D is possibly TRBD1 (6 bases). Germline values: CDR1 MDHEN, CDR2 SYDVKM. Trimming took 7 bases from V and 4 from J, leaving 16 bases between them. The CDR3 runs to 15 residues. CDR3 amino acids: CASTGDRWYNEKLFF. DNA of the CDR3: TGTGCCAGCACCGGCGACAGGTGGTATAATGAAAAACTGTTTTTT.

The V and J genes are TRBV11-2 and TRBJ2-6, with a weak D call TRBD2 (5 bases). With 0 bases removed from V and 2 bases from J, the gap between germline ends came to 8 bases. CDR1 SGHAT and CDR2 FQNNGV come from the germline V gene. The CDR3 is 16 amino acids. The CDR3 spells CASSLDRGTGANVLTF. The CDR3, as DNA: TGTGCCAGCAGCTTAGATCGGGGAACTGGGGCCAACGTCCTGACTTTC.

The V call is TRBV21-1, the J call TRBJ2-7; TRBD1 is the table's D call, not checked against the DNA. TRBV21-1 is classified as a pseudogene. There are 16 residues in the CDR3. The CDR3 protein is CASSKGDRGLFYEQYF. The CDR3 region has the DNA TGTGCCAGCAGCAAAGGGGACAGGGGCTTATTTTACGAGCAGTACTTC.

This chain joins TRBV2 and TRBJ1-1; TRBD1 might be the D (5 bases). This CDR3 spans 17 amino acids. Germline V gene lookup returns CDR1 SNHLY and CDR2 FYNNEI. V lost 1 base and J 1 base, leaving 16 bases between the germline ends. CDR3 in amino acids: CASSEVGGTGGNTEAFF. DNA for the CDR3: TGTGCCAGCAGTGAAGTCGGTGGTACAGGTGGGAACACTGAAGCTTTCTTT.

The chain carries TRBV13 and TRBJ1-2; D is unclear. Per the germline V gene, CDR1 is PRHDT and CDR2 is FYEKMQ (reference sequence). V gave up 0 bases and J gave up 2 bases, with 13 bases separating them. The CDR3 is 16 residues long. CDR3 in amino acids: CASSLGEGFFNYGYTF. CDR3 DNA: TGTGCCAGCAGCTTAGGAGAAGGGTTTTTCAACTATGGCTACACCTTC.

This clone came up once. The rearrangement links TRBV4-1 to TRBJ2-3; D not resolved. The CDR3 runs to 15 residues. Deletions cut 4 bases from V and 2 bases from J, with 13 bases between. Looked up from germline, CDR1 is MGHRA and CDR2 is YSYEKL. CDR3 protein: CASSLRNSLTDTQYF. The DNA of the CDR3 is TGCGCCAGCAGCCTTCGGAACAGCCTCACAGATACGCAGTATTTT.

The chain carries TRBV4-3 and TRBJ2-2, with 7 nucleotides matching TRBD2. This CDR3 has 17 residues. V was pared by 0 bases and J by 6 bases, with 10 bases of the junction left unmatched. Per the germline V gene, CDR1 is LGHNA and CDR2 is YSLEER. The CDR3, as DNA: TGCGCCAGCAGCCAAGATGCCCGGGGAGGGAGATCCGGGGAGCTGTTTTTT. This codes for CASSQDARGGRSGELFF.